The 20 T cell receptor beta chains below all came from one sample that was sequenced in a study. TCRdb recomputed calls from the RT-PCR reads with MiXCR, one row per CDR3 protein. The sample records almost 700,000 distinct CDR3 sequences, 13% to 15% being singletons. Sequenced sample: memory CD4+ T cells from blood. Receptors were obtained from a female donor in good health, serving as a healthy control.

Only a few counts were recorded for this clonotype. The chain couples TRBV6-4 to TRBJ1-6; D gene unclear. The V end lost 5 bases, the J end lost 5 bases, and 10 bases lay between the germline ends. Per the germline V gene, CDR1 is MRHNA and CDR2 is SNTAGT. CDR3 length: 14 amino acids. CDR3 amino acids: CASSFRENNSPLHF. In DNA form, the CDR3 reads TGTGCCAGCAGTTTCCGGGAGAATAATTCACCCCTCCACTTT.

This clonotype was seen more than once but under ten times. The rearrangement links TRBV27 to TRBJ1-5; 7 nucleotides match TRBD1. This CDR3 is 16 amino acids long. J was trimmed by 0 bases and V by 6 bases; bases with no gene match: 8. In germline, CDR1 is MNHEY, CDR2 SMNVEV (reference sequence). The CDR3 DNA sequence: TGTGCCAGCAGGATGACAGGGATTATTAGCAATCAGCCCCAGCATTTT. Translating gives CASRMTGIISNQPQHF.

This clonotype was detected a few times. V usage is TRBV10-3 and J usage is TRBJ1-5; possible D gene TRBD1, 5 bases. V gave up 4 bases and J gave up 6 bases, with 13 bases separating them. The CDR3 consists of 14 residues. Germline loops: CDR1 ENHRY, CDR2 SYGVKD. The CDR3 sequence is CAISAAGGGQPQHF. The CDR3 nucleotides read TGTGCCATCAGTGCGGCGGGGGGAGGTCAGCCCCAGCATTTT.

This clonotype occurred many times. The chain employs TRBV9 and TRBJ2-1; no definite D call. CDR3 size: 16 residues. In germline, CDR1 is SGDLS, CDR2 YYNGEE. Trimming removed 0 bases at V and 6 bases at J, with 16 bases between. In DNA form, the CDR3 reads TGTGCCAGCAGCGTAGACGTGGGATTAAGGTCCAATGAGCAGTTCTTC. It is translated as CASSVDVGLRSNEQFF.

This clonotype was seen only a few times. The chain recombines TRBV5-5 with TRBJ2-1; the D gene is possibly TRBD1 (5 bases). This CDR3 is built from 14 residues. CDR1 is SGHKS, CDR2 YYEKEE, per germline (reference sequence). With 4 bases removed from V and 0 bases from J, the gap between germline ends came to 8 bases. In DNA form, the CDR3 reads TGTGCCAGCAGCCGACAGATCTCCTACAATGAGCAGTTCTTC. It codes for CASSRQISYNEQFF.

For the CDR3, the DNA is TGTGCCAGCAGCCCGCCCCAGGGACTCCCTGGGGCCAACGTCCTGACTTTC. This sequence encodes CASSPPQGLPGANVLTF. The chain recombines TRBV5-6 with TRBJ2-6, with a tentative D call TRBD2 (6 bases). Trimming left V 4 bases short and J 2 bases short, with 16 bases between. The CDR3 is made up of 17 amino acids. The germline gives CDR1 SGHDT, CDR2 YYEEEE.

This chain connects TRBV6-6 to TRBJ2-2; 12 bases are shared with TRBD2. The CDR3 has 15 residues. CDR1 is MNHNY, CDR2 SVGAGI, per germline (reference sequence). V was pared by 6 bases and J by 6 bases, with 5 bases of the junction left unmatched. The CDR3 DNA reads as TGTGCCAGCAGCGGGACTAGCGGGTTCGCCGGGGAGCTGTTTTTT. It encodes CASSGTSGFAGELFF.

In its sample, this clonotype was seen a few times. Here the CDR3 reads CATWTSDTQYF. The CDR3 bases are TGTGCCACTTGGACCTCGGATACGCAGTATTTT. This rearrangement joins TRBV28 to TRBJ2-3; D is undetermined. V lost 10 bases to trimming and J lost 6 bases, with 11 bases between them. This CDR3 contains 11 residues. Germline V gene sequence: CDR1 MDHEN, CDR2 SYDVKM.

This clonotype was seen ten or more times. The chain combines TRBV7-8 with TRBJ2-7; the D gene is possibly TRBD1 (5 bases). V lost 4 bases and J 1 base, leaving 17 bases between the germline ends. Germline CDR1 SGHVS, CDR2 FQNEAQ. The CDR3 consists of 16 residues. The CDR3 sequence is CASSSWQGWASYEQYF. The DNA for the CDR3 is TGTGCCAGCAGCTCCTGGCAGGGTTGGGCATCCTACGAGCAGTACTTC.

CDR3 protein: CASSPSGDSFQPQHF. CDR3 sequence (DNA): TGTGCCAGCAGCCCGAGCGGGGACAGTTTTCAGCCCCAGCATTTT. The chain joins TRBV7-2 to TRBJ1-5; TRBD1 matches at 7 bases. Germline V lookup: CDR1 SGHTA, CDR2 FQGNSA. CDR3 length equals 15 residues. V gave up 5 bases and J gave up 6 bases; unmatched junction bases: 10.

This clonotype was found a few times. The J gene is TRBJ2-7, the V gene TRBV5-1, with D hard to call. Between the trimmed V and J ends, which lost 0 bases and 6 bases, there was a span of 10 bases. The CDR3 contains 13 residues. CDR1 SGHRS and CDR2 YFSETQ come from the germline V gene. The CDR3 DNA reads TGCGCCAGCAGCTTGGCCGCGACCGGCGAGCAGTACTTC. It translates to CASSLAATGEQYF.

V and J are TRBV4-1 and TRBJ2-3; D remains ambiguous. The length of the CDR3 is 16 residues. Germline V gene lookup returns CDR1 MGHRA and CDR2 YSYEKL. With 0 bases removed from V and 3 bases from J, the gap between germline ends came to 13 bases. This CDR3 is CASSQDASQGTDTQYF. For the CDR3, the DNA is TGCGCCAGCAGCCAAGATGCTTCCCAAGGGACAGATACGCAGTATTTT.

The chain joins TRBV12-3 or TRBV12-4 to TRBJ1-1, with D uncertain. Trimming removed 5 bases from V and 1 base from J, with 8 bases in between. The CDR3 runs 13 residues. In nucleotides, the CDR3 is TGTGCCAGCAGTGATCTGGGGAACACTGAAGCTTTCTTT. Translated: CASSDLGNTEAFF.

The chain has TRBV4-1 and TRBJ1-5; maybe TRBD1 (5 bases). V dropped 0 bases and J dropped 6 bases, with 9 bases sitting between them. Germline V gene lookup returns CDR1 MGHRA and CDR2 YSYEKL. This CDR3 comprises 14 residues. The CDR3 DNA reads TGCGCCAGCAGCCAAGAAGAAGGGGTTCAGCCCCAGCATTTT. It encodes CASSQEEGVQPQHF.

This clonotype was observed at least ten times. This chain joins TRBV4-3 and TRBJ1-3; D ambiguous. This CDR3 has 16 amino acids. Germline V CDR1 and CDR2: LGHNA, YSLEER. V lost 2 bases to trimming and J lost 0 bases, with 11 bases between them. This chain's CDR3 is CASSQRARFSGNTIYF. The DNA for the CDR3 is TGCGCCAGCAGCCAACGCGCCCGGTTCTCTGGAAACACCATATATTTT.

Written as DNA, the CDR3 is TGTGCCAGCAGCTCGGACAGGGAAGGTGGTCAGCCCCAGCATTTT. It yields the protein CASSSDREGGQPQHF. V usage is TRBV3-1 and J usage is TRBJ1-5; 8 bases agree with TRBD1. CDR3 length: 15 residues. V was clipped by 5 bases and J by 6 bases; unmatched bases: 9. Per germline, CDR1 LGHDT and CDR2 YNNKEL (reference sequence).

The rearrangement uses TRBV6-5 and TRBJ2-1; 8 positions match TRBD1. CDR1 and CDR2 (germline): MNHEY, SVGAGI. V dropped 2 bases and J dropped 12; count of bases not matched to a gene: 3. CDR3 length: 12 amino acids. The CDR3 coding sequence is TGTGCCAGCAGTTACCAGGGGGCTGGGCAGTTCTTC. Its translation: CASSYQGAGQFF.

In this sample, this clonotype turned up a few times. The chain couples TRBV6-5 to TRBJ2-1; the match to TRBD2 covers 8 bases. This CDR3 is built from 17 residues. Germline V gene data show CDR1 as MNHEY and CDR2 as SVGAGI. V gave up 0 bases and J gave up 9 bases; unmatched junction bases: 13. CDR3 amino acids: CASSYSPGAGGSAEQFF. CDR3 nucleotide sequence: TGTGCCAGCAGTTACTCTCCCGGTGCGGGAGGTAGTGCTGAGCAGTTCTTC.

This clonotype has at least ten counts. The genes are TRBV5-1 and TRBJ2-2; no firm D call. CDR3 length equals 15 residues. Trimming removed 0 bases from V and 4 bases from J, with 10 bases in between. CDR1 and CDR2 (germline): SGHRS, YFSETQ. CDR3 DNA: TGCGCCAGCAGCTTGGACGGCCCCTCCACCGGGGAGCTGTTTTTT. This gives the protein CASSLDGPSTGELFF.

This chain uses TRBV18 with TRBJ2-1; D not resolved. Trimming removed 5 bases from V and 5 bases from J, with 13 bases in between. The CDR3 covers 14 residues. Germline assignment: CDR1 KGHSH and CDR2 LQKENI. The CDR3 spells CASSLTDVDNEQFF. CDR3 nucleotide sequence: TGTGCCAGCTCATTAACCGACGTTGACAATGAGCAGTTCTTC.